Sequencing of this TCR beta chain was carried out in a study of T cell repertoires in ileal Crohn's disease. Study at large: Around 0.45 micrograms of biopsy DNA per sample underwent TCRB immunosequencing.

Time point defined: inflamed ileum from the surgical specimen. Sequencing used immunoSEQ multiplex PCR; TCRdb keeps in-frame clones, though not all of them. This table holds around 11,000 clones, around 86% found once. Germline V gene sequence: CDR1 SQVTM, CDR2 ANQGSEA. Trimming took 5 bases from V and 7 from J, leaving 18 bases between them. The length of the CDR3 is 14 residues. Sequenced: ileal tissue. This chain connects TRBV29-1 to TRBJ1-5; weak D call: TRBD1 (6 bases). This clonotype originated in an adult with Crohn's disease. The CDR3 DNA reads TGCAGCGTTCGTTCCGGGGGGCAAACACAGCCCCAGCATTTT. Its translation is CSVRSGGQTQPQHF.